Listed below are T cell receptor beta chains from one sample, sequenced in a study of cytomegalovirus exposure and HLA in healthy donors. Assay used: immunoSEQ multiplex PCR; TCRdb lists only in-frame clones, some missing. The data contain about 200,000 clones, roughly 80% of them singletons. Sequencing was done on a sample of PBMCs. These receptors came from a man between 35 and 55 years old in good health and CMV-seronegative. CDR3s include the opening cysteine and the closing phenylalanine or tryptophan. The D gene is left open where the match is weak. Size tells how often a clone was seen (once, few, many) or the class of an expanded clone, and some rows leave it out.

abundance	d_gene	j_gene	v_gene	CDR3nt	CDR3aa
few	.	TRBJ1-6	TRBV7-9	TGTGCCAGCAGCTCGTCAGGGATAAATTCACCCCTCCACTTT	CASSSSGINSPLHF
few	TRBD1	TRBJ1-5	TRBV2	TGTGCCAGCAGTGGGACAGGGGGCCAGCCCCAGCATTTT	CASSGTGGQPQHF
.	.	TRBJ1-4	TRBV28	TGTGCCAGCAGTTTAGCGGGGGAATTCAATGAAAAACTGTTTTTT	CASSLAGEFNEKLFF
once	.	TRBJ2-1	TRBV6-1	TGTGCCAGCAAGCCCTATATCAATGAGCAGTTCTTC	CASKPYINEQFF
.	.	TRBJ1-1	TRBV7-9	TGTTCCAGCAGCTTAGTGGCAGGGGCCACTGAAGCTTTCTTT	CSSSLVAGATEAFF
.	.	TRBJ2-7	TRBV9	TGTGCCAGCAGCGGCGACAGGGGAGGGTACGAGCAGTACTTC	CASSGDRGGYEQYF
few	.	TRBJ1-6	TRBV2	TGTGCCAGCAGCCTCGGCAGGGAAAATTCACCCCTCCACTTT	CASSLGRENSPLHF
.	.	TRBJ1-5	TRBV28	TGTGCCAGCAAAAAACCTTCCGGGACTTCGCTTAATCAGCCCCAGCATTTT	CASKKPSGTSLNQPQHF
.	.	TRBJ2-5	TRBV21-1	TGTGCCAGCAGATATCGACTGACTAGCGGGGAAGAGACCCAGTACTTC	CASRYRLTSGEETQYF
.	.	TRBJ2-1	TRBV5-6	TGTGCCAGCAGCTTGGACCGTCTGAGCTCCTACAATGAGCAGTTCTTC	CASSLDRLSSYNEQFF
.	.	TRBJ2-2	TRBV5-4	TGTGCCAGCCGGGAAGGTTTGTTAGGGAACACCGGGGAGCTGTTTTTT	CASREGLLGNTGELFF
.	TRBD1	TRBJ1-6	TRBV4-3	TGCGCCAGCAGCCTAATTATGGGGACAGGGGAGGATTGGAATTCACCCCTCCACTTT	CASSLIMGTGEDWNSPLHF
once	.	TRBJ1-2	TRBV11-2	TGTGCCAGCAGCCAAGTGAACCCGGGACTCCTTTATGGCTACACCTTC	CASSQVNPGLLYGYTF
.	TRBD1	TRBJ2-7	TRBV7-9	TGTGCCAGCAGCTTAACGGGACAGGGAGGGTACGAGCAGTACTTC	CASSLTGQGGYEQYF
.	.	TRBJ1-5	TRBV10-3	TGTGCCATCAGTGAGATGGGCAACAATCAGCCCCAGCATTTT	CAISEMGNNQPQHF
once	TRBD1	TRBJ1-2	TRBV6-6	TGTGCCAGCAGCTCCGAAGAGACAGGGGGCAGAGGCTACACCTTC	CASSSEETGGRGYTF
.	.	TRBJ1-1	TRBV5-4	TGTGCCAGCAGCTTGGTAGGGGCAGGAGTTGAAGCTTTCTTT	CASSLVGAGVEAFF
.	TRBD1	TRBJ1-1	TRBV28	TGTGCCAGCAGCCCAGTGGCAGGGGGATTGAGAACTGAAGCTTTCTTT	CASSPVAGGLRTEAFF